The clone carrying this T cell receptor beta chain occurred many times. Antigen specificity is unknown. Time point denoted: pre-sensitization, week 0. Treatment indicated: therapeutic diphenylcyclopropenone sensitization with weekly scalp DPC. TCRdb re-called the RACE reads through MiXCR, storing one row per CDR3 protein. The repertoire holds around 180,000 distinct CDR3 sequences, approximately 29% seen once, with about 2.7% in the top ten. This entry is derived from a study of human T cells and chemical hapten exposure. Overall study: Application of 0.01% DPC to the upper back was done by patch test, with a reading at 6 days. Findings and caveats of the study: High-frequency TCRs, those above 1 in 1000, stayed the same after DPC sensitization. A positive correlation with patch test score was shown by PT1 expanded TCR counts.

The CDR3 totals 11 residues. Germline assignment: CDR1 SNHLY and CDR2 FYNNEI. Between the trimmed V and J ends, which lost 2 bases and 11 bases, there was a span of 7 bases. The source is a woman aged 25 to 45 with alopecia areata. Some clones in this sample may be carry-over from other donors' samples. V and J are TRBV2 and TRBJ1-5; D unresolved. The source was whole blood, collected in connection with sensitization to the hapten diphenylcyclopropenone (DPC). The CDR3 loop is CASSESRAQHF. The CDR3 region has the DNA TGTGCCAGCAGTGAATCACGGGCCCAGCATTTT.